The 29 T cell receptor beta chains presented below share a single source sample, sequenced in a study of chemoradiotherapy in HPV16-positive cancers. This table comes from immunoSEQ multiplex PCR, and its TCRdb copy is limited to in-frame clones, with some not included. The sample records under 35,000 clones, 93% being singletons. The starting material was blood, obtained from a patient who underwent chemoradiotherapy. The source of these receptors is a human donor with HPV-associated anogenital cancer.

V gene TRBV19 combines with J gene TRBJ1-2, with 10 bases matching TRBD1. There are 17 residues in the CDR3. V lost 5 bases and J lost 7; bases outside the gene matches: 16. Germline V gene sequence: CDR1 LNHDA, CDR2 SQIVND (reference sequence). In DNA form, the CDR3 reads TGTGCCAGTAGTCGAGTTTTACCGGGACAGGGGTACGGTGGCTACACCTTC. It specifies CASSRVLPGQGYGGYTF.

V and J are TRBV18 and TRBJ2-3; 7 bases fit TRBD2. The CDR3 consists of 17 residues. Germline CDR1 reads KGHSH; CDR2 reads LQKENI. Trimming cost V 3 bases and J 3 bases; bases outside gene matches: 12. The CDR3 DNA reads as TGTGCCAGCTCACCCCAACGGACTGCGCGGGGGACAGATACGCAGTATTTT. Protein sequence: CASSPQRTARGTDTQYF.

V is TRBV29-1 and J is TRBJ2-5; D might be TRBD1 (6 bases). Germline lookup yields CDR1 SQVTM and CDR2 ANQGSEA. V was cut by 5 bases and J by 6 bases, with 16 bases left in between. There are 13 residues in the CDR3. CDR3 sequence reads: CSVHRDTRKTQYF. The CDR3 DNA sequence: TGCAGCGTTCACCGGGACACCCGCAAGACCCAGTACTTC.

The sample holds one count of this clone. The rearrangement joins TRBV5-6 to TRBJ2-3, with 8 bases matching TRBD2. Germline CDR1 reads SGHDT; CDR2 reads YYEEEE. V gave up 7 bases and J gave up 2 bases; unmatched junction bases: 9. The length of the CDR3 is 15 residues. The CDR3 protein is CASSTYGGATDTQYF. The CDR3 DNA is TGTGCCAGCTCGACCTACGGGGGGGCCACAGATACGCAGTATTTT.

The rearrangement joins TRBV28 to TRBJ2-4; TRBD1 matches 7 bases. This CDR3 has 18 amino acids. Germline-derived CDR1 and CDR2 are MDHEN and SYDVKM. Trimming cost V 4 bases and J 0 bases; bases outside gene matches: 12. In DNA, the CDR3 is TGTGCCAGCAGTTCGACAGGGATAGGGGTTTTAGCCAAAAACATTCAGTACTTC. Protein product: CASSSTGIGVLAKNIQYF.

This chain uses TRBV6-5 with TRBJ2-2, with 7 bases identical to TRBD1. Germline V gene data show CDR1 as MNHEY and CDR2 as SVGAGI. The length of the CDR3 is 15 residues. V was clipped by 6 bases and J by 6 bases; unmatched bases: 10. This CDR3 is CASRLGQTNAGELFF. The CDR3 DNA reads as TGTGCCAGCAGGCTGGGACAGACCAACGCCGGGGAGCTGTTTTTT.

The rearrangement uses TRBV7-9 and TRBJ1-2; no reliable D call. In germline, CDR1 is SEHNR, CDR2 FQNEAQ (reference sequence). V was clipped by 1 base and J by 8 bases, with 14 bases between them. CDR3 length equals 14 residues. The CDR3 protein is CASSLDVHTGGYTF. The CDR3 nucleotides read TGTGCCAGCAGCTTAGATGTACACACGGGGGGCTACACCTTC.

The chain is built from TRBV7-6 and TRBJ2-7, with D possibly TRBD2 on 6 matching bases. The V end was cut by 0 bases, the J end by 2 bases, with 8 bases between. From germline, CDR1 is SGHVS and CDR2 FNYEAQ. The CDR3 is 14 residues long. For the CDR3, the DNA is TGTGCCAGCAGCTTAGCGGAGGGCGCCTACGAGCAGTACTTC. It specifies CASSLAEGAYEQYF.

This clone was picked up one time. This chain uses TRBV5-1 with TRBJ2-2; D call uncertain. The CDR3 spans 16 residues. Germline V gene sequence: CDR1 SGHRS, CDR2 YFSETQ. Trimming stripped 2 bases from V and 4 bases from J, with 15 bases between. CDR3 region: CASSFHGGELTGELFF. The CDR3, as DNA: TGCGCCAGCAGCTTTCATGGTGGGGAACTCACCGGGGAGCTGTTTTTT.

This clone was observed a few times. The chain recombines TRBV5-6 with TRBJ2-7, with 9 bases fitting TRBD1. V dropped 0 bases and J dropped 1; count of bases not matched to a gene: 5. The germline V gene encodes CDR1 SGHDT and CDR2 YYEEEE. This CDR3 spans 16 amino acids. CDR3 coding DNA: TGTGCCAGCAGCTTGGAGTGGGGGACAGGGTCCTACGAGCAGTACTTC. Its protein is CASSLEWGTGSYEQYF.

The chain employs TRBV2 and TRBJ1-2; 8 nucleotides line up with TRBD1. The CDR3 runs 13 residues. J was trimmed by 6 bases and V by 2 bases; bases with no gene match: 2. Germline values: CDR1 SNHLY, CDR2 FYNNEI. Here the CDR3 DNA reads TGTGCCAGCAGTGAAACAGGGGGGCATGGCTACACCTTC. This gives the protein CASSETGGHGYTF.

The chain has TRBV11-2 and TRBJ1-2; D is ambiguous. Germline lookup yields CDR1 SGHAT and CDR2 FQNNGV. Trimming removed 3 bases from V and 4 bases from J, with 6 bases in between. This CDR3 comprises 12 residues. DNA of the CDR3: TGTGCCAGCAGCTTTGGCAGCTATGGCTACACCTTC. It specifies CASSFGSYGYTF.

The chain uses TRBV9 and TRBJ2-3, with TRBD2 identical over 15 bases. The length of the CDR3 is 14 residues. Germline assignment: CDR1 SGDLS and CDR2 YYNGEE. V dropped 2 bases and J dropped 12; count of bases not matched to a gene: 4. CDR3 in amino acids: CASSVGLAGGPQYF. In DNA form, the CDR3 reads TGTGCCAGCAGCGTTGGACTAGCGGGGGGGCCTCAGTATTTT.

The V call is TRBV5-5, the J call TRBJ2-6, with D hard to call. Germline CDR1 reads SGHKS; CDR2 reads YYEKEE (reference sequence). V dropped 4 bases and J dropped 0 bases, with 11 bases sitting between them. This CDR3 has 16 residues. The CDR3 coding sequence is TGTGCCAGCAGCCCGATTTTTGGCTCTGGGGCCAACGTCCTGACTTTC. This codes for CASSPIFGSGANVLTF.

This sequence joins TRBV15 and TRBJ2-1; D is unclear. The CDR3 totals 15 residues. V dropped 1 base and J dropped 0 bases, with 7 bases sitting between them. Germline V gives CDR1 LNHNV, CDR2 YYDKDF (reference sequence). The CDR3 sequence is CATSRVTSSYNEQFF. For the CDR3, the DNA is TGTGCCACCAGCAGAGTAACAAGCTCCTACAATGAGCAGTTCTTC.

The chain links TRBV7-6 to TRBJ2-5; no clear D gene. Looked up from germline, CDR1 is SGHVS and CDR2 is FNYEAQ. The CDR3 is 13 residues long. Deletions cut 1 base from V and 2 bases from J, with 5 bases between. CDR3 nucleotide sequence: TGTGCCAGCAGCTTAGGCAGGCAAGAGACCCAGTACTTC. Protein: CASSLGRQETQYF.

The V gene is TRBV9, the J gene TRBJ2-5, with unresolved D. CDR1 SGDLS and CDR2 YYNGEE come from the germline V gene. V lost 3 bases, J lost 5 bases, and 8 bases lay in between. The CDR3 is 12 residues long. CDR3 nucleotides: TGTGCCAGCAGCGGATACATGGAGACCCAGTACTTC. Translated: CASSGYMETQYF.

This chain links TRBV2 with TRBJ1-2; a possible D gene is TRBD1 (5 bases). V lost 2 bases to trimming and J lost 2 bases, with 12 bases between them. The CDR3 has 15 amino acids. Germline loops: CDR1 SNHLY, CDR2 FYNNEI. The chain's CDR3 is CASSEWSGANYGYTF. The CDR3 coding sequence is TGTGCCAGCAGTGAATGGTCCGGGGCGAACTATGGCTACACCTTC.

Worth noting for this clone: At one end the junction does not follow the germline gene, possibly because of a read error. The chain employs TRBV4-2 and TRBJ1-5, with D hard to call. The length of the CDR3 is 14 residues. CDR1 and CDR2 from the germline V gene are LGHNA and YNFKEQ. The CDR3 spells CASNQPGSNQPQHF. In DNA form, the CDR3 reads TGTGCCAGCAACCAACCAGGTTCCAATCAGCCCCAGCATTTT.

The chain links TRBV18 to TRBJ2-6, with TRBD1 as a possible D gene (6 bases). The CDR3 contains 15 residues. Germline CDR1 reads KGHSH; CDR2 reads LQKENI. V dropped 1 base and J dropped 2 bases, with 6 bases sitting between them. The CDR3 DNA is TGTGCCAGCTCACCACAGGGGGCTGGGGCCAACGTCCTGACTTTC. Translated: CASSPQGAGANVLTF.

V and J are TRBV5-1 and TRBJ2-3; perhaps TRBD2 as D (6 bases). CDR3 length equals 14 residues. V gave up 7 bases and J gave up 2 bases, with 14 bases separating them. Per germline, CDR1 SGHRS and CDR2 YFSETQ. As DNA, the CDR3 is TGCGCCAGCGCCGAAGGGACTTTCACAGATACGCAGTATTTT. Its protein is CASAEGTFTDTQYF.

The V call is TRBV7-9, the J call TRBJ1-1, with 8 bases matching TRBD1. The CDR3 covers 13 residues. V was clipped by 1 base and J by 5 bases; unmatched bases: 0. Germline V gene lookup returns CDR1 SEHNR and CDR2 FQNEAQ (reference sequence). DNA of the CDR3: TGTGCCAGCAGCTTAGACAGGGGGACTGAAGCTTTCTTT. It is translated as CASSLDRGTEAFF.

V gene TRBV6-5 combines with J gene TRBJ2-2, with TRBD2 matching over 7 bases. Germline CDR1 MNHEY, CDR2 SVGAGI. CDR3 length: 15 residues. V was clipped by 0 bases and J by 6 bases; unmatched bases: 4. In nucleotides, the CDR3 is TGTGCCAGCAGTTACTCACCTAGCGGCGCCGGGGAGCTGTTTTTT. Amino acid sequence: CASSYSPSGAGELFF.

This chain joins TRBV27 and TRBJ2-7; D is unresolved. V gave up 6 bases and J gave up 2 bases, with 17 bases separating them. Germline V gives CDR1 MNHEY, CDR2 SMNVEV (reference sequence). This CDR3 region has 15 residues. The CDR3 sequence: CASRTKEGPAYEQYF. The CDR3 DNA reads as TGTGCCAGCAGAACCAAGGAAGGGCCCGCCTACGAGCAGTACTTC.

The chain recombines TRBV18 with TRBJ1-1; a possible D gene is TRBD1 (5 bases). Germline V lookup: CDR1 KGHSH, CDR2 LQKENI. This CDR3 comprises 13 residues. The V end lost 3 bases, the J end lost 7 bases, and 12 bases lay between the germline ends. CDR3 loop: CASSPSQEIEAFF. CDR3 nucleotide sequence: TGTGCCAGCTCACCGTCACAGGAGATTGAAGCTTTCTTT. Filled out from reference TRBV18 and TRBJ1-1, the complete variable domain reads NAGVMQNPRHLVRRRGQEARLRCSPMKGHSHVYWYRQLPEEGLKFMVYLQKENIIDESGMPKERFSAEFPKEGPSILRIQQVVRGDSAAYFCASSPSQEIEAFFGQGTRLTVV.

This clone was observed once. The CDR3 sequence: CASSQDDRYEQYF. CDR3 DNA sequence: TGCGCCAGCAGCCAAGATGATCGGTACGAGCAGTACTTC. The V and J genes are TRBV4-3 and TRBJ2-7; D is unclear. Looked up from germline, CDR1 is LGHNA and CDR2 is YSLEER. Trimming took 0 bases from V and 4 from J, leaving 7 bases between them. The CDR3 is made up of 13 amino acids.

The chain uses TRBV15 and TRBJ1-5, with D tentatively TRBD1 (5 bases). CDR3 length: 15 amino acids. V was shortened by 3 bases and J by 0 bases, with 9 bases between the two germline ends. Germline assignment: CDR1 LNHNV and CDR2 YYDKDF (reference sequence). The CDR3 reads CATSSRDSSNQPQHF. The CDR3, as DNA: TGTGCCACCAGCAGCCGGGACTCTAGCAATCAGCCCCAGCATTTT. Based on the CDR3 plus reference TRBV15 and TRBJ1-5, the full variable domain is DAMVIQNPRYQVTQFGKPVTLSCSQTLNHNVMYWYQQKSSQAPKLLFHYYDKDFNNEADTPDNFQSRRPNTSFCFLDIRSPGLGDTAMYLCATSSRDSSNQPQHFGDGTRLSIL.

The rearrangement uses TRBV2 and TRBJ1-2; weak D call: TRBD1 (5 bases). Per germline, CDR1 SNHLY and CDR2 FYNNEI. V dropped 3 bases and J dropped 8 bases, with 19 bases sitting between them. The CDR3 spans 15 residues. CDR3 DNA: TGTGCCAGCAGTGACGTTCAGGGTATAATCCGGGGCTACACCTTC. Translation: CASSDVQGIIRGYTF.

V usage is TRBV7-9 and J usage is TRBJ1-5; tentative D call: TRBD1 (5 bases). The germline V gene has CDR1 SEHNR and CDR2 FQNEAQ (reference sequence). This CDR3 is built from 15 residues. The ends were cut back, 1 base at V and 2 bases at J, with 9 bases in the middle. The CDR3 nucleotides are TGTGCCAGCAGCTTAGAGGGGTCAGGCAATCAGCCCCAGCATTTT. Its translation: CASSLEGSGNQPQHF.